This T cell receptor (beta chain) was captured by sequencing in a study of vaccination and CD4 T cells after COVID-19. Study as a whole: Median time from COVID diagnosis to post-COVID sampling was roughly 100 days (35 to 161). A few convalescent patients were sampled post-vaccination (at day 14 and at days 161 to 241). The stimulating agents, overlapping spike peptides, came from SARS-CoV-2, HCoV-NL63, HCoV-OC43 and HCoV-229E. General study results and limits: 304 of 307 vaccine-specific clones from convalescent patients were spike mono-reactive.

CDR1 and CDR2 from the germline V gene are SEHNR and FQNEAQ (reference sequence). The CDR3 covers 13 residues. Trimming cost V 6 bases and J 3 bases, with 10 bases left between them. Time point denoted: late sampling 161 to 241 days after vaccination in a few convalescent patients. Treatment denoted: roughly ten-day PBMC culture with coronavirus spike peptide pools or control peptides (ViraFEST assay). This clonotype was counted a single time. Its antigen is unidentified. The assay that was used to sequence DNA from cultured CD4+ T cells was the Oncomine TCR Beta short-read assay. TCRdb recomputed calls from the PCR reads with MiXCR, one row per CDR3 protein. This sample has roughly 28,000 distinct CDR3 sequences, with around two fifths found just once.

V usage is TRBV7-9 and J usage is TRBJ2-3; no clear D gene. The sequencing used CD4+ T cells from blood, cultured in vitro, collected about 7 months after SARS-CoV-2 vaccination. This clonotype originated in a human donor who had recovered from COVID-19. CDR3 protein: CASSSTETDTQYF. CDR3 sequence (DNA): TGTGCCAGCAGTAGTACAGAGACAGATACGCAGTATTTT.